The 15 T cell receptor beta chains listed next were all sequenced from one sample in a study of cytomegalovirus exposure and HLA in healthy donors listed by TCRdb under 2017. Libraries were made using the immunoSEQ multiplex PCR assay. The multiplex PCR relied on a mix of 60 forward primers for TCR Vbeta segments and 13 reverse primers for TCR Jbeta segments. The immuneACCESS repertoire file appears here via TCRdb, limited to in-frame rearrangements. These files lack a portion of the clones; in checked studies, under half of the deficit traces to unresolved V genes, and the cause of the others is not known. The sample profile shows fewer than 150,000 clones; nearly 80% of them were found once. The leading ten clones occupy just over 5% of the sample. The sample was PBMCs. All receptors derive from a male donor in good health and CMV-seronegative.

This clone was observed a few times. The CDR3 DNA sequence: TGTGCCAGCAGTTACCAGGATAATTCACCCCTCCACTTT. This codes for CASSYQDNSPLHF. The chain employs TRBV6-5 and TRBJ1-6; no reliable D call. V was clipped by 2 bases and J by 5 bases, with 4 bases between them. The germline gives CDR1 MNHEY, CDR2 SVGAGI. The CDR3 totals 13 residues.

This chain connects TRBV19 to TRBJ1-1; D is possibly TRBD1 (5 bases). The CDR3 runs to 13 residues. V shed 7 bases and J shed 0 bases, with 9 bases lying between them. Looked up from germline, CDR1 is LNHDA and CDR2 is SQIVND (reference sequence). CDR3 bases: TGTGCCAGTATAAACAGGCTGAACACTGAAGCTTTCTTT. This codes for CASINRLNTEAFF.

The chain is built from TRBV18 and TRBJ2-3; 9 bases fit TRBD2. From germline, CDR1 is KGHSH and CDR2 LQKENI. The CDR3 runs to 16 residues. J lost 4 bases, V lost 3 bases, and 8 bases had no gene match. The CDR3 bases are TGTGCCAGCTCACCCATCTTGACTAGCGGCGCAGATACGCAGTATTTT. Protein: CASSPILTSGADTQYF.

The genes are TRBV18 and TRBJ1-4, with 12 bases aligning to TRBD1. The CDR3 sequence is 17 residues long. Germline trimming cut 2 bases from V and 3 bases from J; bases unmatched to any gene: 4. Per the germline V gene, CDR1 is KGHSH and CDR2 is LQKENI. The CDR3 spells CASSPGTGGGPNEKLFF. The CDR3 DNA reads TGTGCCAGCTCACCAGGGACAGGGGGCGGACCTAATGAAAAACTGTTTTTT.

The V gene is TRBV5-1, the J gene TRBJ2-2; TRBD2 agrees at 8 bases. CDR3 length equals 17 residues. Germline V CDR1 and CDR2: SGHRS, YFSETQ. The V and J ends lost 0 bases and 4 bases, in that order; junction bases with no gene match: 8. The CDR3 is CASSLASGGPTTGELFF. CDR3 nucleotides: TGCGCCAGCAGCTTGGCCAGCGGGGGCCCAACCACCGGGGAGCTGTTTTTT.

This clone was recorded a few times. The chain employs TRBV7-2 and TRBJ1-1, with D tentatively TRBD1 (6 bases). V lost 5 bases and J 8 bases, leaving 15 bases between the germline ends. Germline CDR1 is SGHTA and CDR2 is FQGNSA. The CDR3 is 13 residues long. The CDR3 region has the DNA TGTGCCAGCAGCCTAGACAGGTTCACCGAAGCTTTCTTT. This sequence encodes CASSLDRFTEAFF.

V is TRBV6-1 and J is TRBJ2-5, with D tentatively TRBD1 (6 bases). Germline loops: CDR1 MNHNS, CDR2 SASEGT. V dropped 8 bases and J dropped 5 bases, with 15 bases sitting between them. This CDR3 region has 13 residues. The CDR3 bases are TGTGCCAGCGCTCCAGGGGTCTGGGAGACCCAGTACTTC. It yields the protein CASAPGVWETQYF.

The sample holds one count of this clone. In DNA form, the CDR3 reads TGCGCCAGCACCAGCCAAGAGACCCAGTACTTC. It is translated as CASTSQETQYF. V is TRBV10-1 and J is TRBJ2-5; the D is unclear. This CDR3 is 11 amino acids long. Trimming cost V 7 bases and J 1 base, with 4 bases left between them. CDR1 is WNHNN and CDR2 is SYGVQD in the germline V gene (reference sequence).

The sample holds a few counts of this clone. This chain links TRBV19 with TRBJ1-1; D is uncertain. The CDR3 totals 11 residues. Germline CDR1 and CDR2: LNHDA and SQIVND (reference sequence). V shed 5 bases and J shed 1 base, with 2 bases lying between them. CDR3 coding DNA: TGTGCCAGTAGTCGGAACACTGAAGCTTTCTTT. Translated: CASSRNTEAFF.

The chain links TRBV5-8 to TRBJ2-6, with D tentatively TRBD2 (6 bases). The CDR3 is made up of 18 amino acids. Germline V gene sequence: CDR1 SGHTS, CDR2 YDEGEE. The V end lost 4 bases, the J end lost 0 bases, and 17 bases lay between the germline ends. The CDR3 coding sequence is TGTGCCAGCAGCCCGGCGGGACGGATACTCTCTGGGGCCAACGTCCTGACTTTC. The encoded protein is CASSPAGRILSGANVLTF.

The V and J genes are TRBV28 and TRBJ1-5, with D maybe TRBD1 (6 bases). The CDR3 runs to 16 residues. V dropped 5 bases and J dropped 0 bases, with 14 bases sitting between them. Germline CDR1 reads MDHEN; CDR2 reads SYDVKM. The CDR3 spells CASSLGQTYSNQPQHF. CDR3 nucleotide sequence: TGTGCCAGCAGTCTCGGACAGACTTATAGCAATCAGCCCCAGCATTTT.

The genes are TRBV19 and TRBJ2-3, with TRBD2 as a possible D gene (5 bases). This CDR3 region has 13 residues. Germline V gene sequence: CDR1 LNHDA, CDR2 SQIVND (reference sequence). V was shortened by 6 bases and J by 4 bases, with 11 bases between the two germline ends. The CDR3 bases are TGTGCCAGTAGAACAAGCGGCTCAGATACGCAGTATTTT. Translated: CASRTSGSDTQYF. The complete variable domain, with remaining parts taken from reference TRBV19 and TRBJ2-3, reads DGGITQSPKYLFRKEGQNVTLSCEQNLNHDAMYWYRQDPGQGLRLIYYSQIVNDFQKGDIAEGYSVSREKKESFPLTVTSAQKNPTAFYLCASRTSGSDTQYFGPGTRLTVL.

This chain joins TRBV5-4 and TRBJ2-5; TRBD1 matches at 11 bases. With 5 bases clipped from V and 12 bases from J, the junction kept 12 bases outside the gene matches. CDR3 length equals 14 residues. Germline CDR1 reads SGHNT; CDR2 reads YYREEE (reference sequence). CDR3 sequence reads: CASSSGQGAEVEYF. As DNA, the CDR3 is TGTGCCAGCAGTTCTGGACAGGGGGCCGAGGTTGAGTACTTC.

V gene TRBV30 combines with J gene TRBJ2-1; no reliable D call. V lost 3 bases, J lost 0 bases, and 9 bases lay in between. CDR1 GTSNPN and CDR2 SVGIG come from the germline V gene (reference sequence). The CDR3 is made up of 14 amino acids. CDR3 residues: CAWRQSDSYNEQFF. In DNA, the CDR3 is TGTGCCTGGAGACAGTCGGACTCCTACAATGAGCAGTTCTTC.

The chain joins TRBV18 to TRBJ2-7, with 11 nucleotides matching TRBD1. CDR3 size: 15 residues. CDR1 and CDR2 (germline): KGHSH, LQKENI. Germline trimming cut 5 bases from V and 1 base from J; bases unmatched to any gene: 4. The CDR3 sequence: CASSLGQGASYEQYF. CDR3 bases: TGTGCCAGCTCATTAGGACAGGGGGCATCCTACGAGCAGTACTTC.